The entry that follows covers one T cell receptor (beta chain) sequence. The data derive from a study of OX40 agonist ivuxolimab in advanced cancers. Sequencing was performed with immunoSEQ multiplex PCR; in TCRdb, only in-frame clones are kept and a portion is missing. The table lists tens of thousands of clones, 90% of them singletons. Here the sequenced sample was CD4+ or CD8+ T cells sorted from blood, taken in a trial of the OX40 agonist ivuxolimab. This receptor was identified in an adult with an advanced solid tumor such as melanoma, head and neck, liver or kidney cancer.

Here the CDR3 DNA reads TGTGCCAGCAGTGAAGCGCTTGGGACAGTGGCCAAAAACATTCAGTACTTC. This sequence encodes CASSEALGTVAKNIQYF. This chain links TRBV2 with TRBJ2-4; 7 bases line up with TRBD1. CDR1 and CDR2 from the germline V gene are SNHLY and FYNNEI. Trimming cost V 0 bases and J 1 base; bases outside gene matches: 6. This CDR3 comprises 17 residues.